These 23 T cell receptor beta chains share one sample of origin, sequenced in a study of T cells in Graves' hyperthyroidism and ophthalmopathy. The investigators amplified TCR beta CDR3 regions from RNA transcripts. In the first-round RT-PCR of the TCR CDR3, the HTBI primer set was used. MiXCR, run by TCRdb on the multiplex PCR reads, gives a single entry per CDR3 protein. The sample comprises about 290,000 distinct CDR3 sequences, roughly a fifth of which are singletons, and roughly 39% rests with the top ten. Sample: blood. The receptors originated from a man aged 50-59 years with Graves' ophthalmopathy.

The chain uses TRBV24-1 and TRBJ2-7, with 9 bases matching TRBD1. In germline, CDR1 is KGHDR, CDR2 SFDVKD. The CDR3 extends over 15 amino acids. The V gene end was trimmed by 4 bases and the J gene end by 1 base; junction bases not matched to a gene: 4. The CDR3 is CATSDAGTGSYEQYF. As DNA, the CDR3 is TGTGCCACCAGTGACGCCGGGACAGGGTCCTACGAGCAGTACTTC.

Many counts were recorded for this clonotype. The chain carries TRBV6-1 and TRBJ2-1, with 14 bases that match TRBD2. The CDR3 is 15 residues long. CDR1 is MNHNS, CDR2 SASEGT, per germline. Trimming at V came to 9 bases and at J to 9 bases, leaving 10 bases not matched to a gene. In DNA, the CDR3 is TGTGCCAGTTACCCGGGACTAGCGGGAGTAGGTGAGCAGTTCTTC. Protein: CASYPGLAGVGEQFF.

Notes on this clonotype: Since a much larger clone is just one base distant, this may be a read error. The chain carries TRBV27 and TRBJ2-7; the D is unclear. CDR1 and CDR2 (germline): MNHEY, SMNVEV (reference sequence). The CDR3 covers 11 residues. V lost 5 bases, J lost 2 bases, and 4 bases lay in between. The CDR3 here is CASSTAYEQYF. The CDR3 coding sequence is TGTGCCAGCAGTACAGCCTACGAGCAGTACTTC.

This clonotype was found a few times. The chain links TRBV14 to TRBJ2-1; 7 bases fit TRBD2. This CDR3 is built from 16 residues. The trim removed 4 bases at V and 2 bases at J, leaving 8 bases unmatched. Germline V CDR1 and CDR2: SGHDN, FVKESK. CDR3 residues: CASSPWGSGTYNEQFF. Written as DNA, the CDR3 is TGTGCCAGCAGCCCCTGGGGGAGCGGGACCTACAATGAGCAGTTCTTC. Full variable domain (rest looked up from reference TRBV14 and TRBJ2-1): EAGVTQFPSHSVIEKGQTVTLRCDPISGHDNLYWYRRVMGKEIKFLLHFVKESKQDESGMPNNRFLAERTGGTYSTLKVQPAELEDSGVYFCASSPWGSGTYNEQFFGPGTRLTVL.

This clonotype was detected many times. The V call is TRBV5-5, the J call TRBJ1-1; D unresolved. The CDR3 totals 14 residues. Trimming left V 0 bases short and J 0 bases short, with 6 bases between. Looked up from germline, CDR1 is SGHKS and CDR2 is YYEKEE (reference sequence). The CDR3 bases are TGTGCCAGCAGCTTGGCAATAATGAACACTGAAGCTTTCTTT. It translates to CASSLAIMNTEAFF.

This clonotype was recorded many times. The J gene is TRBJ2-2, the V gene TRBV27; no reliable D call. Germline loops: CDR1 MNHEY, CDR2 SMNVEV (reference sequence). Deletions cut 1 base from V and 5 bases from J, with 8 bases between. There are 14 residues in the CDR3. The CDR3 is CASSLWFRTGELFF. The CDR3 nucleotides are TGTGCCAGCAGTTTATGGTTTAGGACCGGGGAGCTGTTTTTT.

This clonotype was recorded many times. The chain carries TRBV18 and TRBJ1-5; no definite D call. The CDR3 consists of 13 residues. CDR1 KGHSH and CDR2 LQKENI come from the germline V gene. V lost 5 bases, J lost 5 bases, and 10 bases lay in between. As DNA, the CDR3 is TGTGCCAGCTCAACGGAAGTATATCAGCCCCAGCATTTT. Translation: CASSTEVYQPQHF.

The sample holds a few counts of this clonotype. Written as DNA, the CDR3 is TGTGCCAGCAGTGAGGGCGGGAGGGCCCTTGAGCAGTTCTTC. Its protein is CASSEGGRALEQFF. The V call is TRBV28, the J call TRBJ2-1; 9 nucleotides agree with TRBD2. The CDR3 spans 14 residues. In germline, CDR1 is MDHEN, CDR2 SYDVKM. Unmatched junction bases numbered 8, after V lost 5 bases and J lost 9 bases.

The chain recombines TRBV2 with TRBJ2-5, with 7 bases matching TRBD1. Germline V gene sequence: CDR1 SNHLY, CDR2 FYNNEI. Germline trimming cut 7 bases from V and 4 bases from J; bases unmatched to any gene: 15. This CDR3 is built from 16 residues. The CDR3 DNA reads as TGTGCCAGCATCCGGGACAGCCAAATCTCAGGAGAGACCCAGTACTTC. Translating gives CASIRDSQISGETQYF.

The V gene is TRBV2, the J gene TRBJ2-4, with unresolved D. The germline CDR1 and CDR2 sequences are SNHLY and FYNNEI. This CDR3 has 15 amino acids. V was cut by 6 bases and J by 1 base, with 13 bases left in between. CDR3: CASRGIVGAKNIQYF. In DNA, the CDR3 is TGTGCCAGCAGGGGGATAGTAGGGGCCAAAAACATTCAGTACTTC.

CDR3: CASSEPRVTNTEAFF. CDR3 bases: TGTGCCAGCAGTGAACCCAGGGTAACGAACACTGAAGCTTTCTTT. The chain combines TRBV6-1 with TRBJ1-1; possible D gene TRBD1, 5 bases. Trimming removed 2 bases at V and 1 base at J, with 11 bases between. Germline lookup yields CDR1 MNHNS and CDR2 SASEGT. The CDR3 is 15 amino acids.

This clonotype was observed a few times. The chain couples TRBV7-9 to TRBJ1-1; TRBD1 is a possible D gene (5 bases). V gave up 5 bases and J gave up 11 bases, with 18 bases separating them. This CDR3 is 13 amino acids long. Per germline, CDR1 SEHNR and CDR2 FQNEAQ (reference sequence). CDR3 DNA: TGTGCCAGCAGCCCCGGGACCACCGCAGCGGCTTTCTTT. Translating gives CASSPGTTAAAFF.

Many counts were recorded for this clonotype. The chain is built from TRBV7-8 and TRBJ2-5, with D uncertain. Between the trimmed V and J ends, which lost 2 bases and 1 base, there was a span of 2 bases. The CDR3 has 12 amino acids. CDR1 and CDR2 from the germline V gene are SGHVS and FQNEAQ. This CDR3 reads CASSLIQETQYF. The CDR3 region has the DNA TGTGCCAGCAGCTTAATCCAAGAGACCCAGTACTTC.

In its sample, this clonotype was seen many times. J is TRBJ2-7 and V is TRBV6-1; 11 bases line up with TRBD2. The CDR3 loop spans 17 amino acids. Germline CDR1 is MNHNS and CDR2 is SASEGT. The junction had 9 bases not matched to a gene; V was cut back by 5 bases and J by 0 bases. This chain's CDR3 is CASSWEASGGSSYEQYF. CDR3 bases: TGTGCCAGCAGTTGGGAGGCTAGCGGGGGGAGCTCCTACGAGCAGTACTTC.

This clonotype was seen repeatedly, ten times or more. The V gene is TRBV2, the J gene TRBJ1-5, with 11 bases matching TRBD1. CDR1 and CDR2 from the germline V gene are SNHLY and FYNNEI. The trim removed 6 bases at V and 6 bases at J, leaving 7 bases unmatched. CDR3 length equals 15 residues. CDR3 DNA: TGTGCCAGCAGCGCCGGGACAGGGGGTATTCAGCCCCAGCATTTT. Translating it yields CASSAGTGGIQPQHF.

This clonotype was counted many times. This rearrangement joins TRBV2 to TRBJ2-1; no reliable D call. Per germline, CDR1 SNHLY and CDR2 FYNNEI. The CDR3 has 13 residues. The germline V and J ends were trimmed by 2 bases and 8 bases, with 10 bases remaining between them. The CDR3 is CASSESLIDEQFF. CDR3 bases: TGTGCCAGCAGTGAAAGCCTAATCGATGAGCAGTTCTTC.

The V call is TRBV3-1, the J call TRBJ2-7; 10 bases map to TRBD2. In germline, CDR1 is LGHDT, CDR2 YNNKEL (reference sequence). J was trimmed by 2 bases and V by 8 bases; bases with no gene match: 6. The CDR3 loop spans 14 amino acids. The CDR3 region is CASQWTSGPYEQYF. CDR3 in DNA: TGTGCCAGCCAATGGACTAGCGGACCCTACGAGCAGTACTTC.

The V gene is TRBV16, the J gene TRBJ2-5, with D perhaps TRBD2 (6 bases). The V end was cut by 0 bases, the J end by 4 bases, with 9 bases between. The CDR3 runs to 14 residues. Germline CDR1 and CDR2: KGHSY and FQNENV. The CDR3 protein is CASSQSQGGETQYF. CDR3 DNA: TGTGCCAGCAGCCAATCGCAGGGAGGAGAGACCCAGTACTTC.

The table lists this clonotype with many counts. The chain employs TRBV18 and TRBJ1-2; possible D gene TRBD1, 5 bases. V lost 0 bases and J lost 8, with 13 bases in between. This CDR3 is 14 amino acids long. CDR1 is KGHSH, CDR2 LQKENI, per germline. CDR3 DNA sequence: TGTGCCAGCTCACCACCGAGCAGGGTACAGGGCTACACCTTC. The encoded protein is CASSPPSRVQGYTF.

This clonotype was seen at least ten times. CDR3 sequence (DNA): TGTGCCAGCAGCTTAGACTCGTTGGGTACAGATACGCAGTATTTT. This codes for CASSLDSLGTDTQYF. The V call is TRBV7-3, the J call TRBJ2-3; D call uncertain. CDR3 length equals 15 residues. From germline, CDR1 is SGHTA and CDR2 FQGTGA. Trimming stripped 2 bases from V and 3 bases from J, with 12 bases between.

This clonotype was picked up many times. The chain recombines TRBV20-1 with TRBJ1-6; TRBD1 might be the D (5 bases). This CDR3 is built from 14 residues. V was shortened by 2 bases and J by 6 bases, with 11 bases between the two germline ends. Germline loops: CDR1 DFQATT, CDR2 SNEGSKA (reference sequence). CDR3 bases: TGCAGTGCTAGACGGGACGGGGGTAATTCACCCCTCCACTTT. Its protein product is CSARRDGGNSPLHF.

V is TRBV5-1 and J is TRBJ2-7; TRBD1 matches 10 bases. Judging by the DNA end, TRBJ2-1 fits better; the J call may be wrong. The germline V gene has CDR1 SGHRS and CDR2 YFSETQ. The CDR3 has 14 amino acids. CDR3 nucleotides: TGCGCCAGCAGCTTAGGACAGGGGGAATACGAGCAGTTCTTC. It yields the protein CASSLGQGEYEQFF.

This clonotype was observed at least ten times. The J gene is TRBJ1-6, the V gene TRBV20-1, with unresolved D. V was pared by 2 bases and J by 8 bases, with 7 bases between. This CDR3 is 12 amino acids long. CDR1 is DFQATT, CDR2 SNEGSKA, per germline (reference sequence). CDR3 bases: TGCAGTGCTAGATCGGGCGATTCACCCCTCCACTTT. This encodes CSARSGDSPLHF.